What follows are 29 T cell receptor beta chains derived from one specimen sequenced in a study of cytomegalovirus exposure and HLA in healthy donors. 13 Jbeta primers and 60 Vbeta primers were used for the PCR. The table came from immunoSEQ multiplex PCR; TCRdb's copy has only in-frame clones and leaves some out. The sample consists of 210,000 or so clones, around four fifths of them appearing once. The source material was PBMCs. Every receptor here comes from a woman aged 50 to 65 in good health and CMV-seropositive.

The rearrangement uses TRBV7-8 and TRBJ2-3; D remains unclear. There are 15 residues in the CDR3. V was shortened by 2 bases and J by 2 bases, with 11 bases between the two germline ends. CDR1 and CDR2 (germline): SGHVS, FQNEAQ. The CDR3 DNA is TGTGCCAGCAGCTTAACTGGTTTCACCACAGATACGCAGTATTTT. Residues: CASSLTGFTTDTQYF.

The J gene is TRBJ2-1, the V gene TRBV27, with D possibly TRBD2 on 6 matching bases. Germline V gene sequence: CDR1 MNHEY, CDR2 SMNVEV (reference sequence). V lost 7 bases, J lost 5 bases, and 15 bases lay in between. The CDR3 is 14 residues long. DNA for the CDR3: TGTGCCAGCACCCTCGGGGGACCACACAATGAGCAGTTCTTC. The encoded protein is CASTLGGPHNEQFF.

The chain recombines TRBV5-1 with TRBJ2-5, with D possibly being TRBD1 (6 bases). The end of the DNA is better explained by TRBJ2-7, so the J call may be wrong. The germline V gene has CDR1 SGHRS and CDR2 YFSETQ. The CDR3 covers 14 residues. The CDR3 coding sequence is TGCGCCAGCAGCTACACAACAGGGAACCACGAGCAGTACTTC. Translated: CASSYTTGNHEQYF.

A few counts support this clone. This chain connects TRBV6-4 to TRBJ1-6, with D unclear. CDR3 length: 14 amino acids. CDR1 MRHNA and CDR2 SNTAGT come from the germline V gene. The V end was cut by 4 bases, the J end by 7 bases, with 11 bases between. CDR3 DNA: TGTGCCAGCAGTGTCGGACGGGAAAATTCACCCCTCCACTTT. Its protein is CASSVGRENSPLHF.

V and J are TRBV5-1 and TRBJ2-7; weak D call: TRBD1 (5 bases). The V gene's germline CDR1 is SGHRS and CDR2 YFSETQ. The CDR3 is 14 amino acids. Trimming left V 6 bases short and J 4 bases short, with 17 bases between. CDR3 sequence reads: CASKLDTPGYEQYF. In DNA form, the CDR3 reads TGCGCCAGCAAGTTGGACACTCCCGGATACGAGCAGTACTTC.

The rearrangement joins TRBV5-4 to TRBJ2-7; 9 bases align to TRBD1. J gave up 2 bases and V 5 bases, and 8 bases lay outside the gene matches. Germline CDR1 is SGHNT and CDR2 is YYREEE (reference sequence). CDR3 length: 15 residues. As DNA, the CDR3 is TGTGCCAGCAGGGACGGACAGGGGACCACCTACGAGCAGTACTTC. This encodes CASRDGQGTTYEQYF.

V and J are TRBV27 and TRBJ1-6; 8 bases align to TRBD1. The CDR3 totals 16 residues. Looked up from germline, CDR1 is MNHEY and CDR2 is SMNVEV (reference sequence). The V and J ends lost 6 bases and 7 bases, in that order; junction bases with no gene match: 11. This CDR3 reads CASSQRITGGNSPLHF. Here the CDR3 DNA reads TGTGCCAGCAGCCAAAGAATAACAGGGGGAAATTCACCCCTCCACTTT.

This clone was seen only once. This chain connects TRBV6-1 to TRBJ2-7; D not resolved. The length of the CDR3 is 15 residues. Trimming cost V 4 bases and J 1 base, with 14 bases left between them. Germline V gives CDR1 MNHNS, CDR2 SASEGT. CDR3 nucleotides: TGTGCCAGCAGTGTAATCAGGCGATCTTCCTACGAGCAGTACTTC. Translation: CASSVIRRSSYEQYF.

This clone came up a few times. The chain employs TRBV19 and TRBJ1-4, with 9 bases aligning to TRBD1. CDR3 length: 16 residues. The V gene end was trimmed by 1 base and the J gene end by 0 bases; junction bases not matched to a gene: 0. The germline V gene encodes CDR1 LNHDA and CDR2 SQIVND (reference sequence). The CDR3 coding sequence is TGTGCCAGTAGTATAGGACAGGGGGCAACTAATGAAAAACTGTTTTTT. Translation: CASSIGQGATNEKLFF.

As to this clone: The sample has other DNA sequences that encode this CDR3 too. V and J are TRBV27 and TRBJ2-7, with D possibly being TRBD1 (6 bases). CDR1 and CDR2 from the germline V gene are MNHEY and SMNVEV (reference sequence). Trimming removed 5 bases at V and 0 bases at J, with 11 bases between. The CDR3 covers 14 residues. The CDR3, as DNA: TGTGCCAGCAGTCTCCGGGACAACTCCTACGAGCAGTACTTC. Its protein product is CASSLRDNSYEQYF.

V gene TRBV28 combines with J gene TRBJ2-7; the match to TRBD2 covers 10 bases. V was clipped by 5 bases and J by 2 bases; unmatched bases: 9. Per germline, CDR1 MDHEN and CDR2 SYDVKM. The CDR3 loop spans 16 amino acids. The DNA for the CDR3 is TGTGCCAGCAGTCAAATAGCGGGGGGCCGGGCCTACGAGCAGTACTTC. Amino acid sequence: CASSQIAGGRAYEQYF.

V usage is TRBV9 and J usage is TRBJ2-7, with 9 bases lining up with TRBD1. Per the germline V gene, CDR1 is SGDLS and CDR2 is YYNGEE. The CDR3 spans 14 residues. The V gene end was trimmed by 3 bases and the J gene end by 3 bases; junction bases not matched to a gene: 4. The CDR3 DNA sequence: TGTGCCAGCAGCGCCGGGACAGGGCTCTACGAGCAGTACTTC. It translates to CASSAGTGLYEQYF.

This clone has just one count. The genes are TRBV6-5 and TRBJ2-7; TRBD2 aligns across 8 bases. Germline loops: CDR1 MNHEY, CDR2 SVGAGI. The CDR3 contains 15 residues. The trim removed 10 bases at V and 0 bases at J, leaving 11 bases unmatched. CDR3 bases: TGTGCCACCAACAGATTAGCGGGAAGCTCCTACGAGCAGTACTTC. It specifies CATNRLAGSSYEQYF.

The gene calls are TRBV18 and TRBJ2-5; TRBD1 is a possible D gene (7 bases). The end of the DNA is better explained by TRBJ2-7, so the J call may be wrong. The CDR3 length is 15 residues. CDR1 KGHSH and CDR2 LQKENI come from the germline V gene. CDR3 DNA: TGTGCCAGCTCACCTGGGACAGAGGGGGGTGACGAGCAGTACTTC. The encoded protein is CASSPGTEGGDEQYF.

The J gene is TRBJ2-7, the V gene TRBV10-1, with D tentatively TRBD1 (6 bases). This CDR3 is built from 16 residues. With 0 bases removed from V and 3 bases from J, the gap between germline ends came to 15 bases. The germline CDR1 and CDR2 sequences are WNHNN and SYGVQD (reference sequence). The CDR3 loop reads CASSESEGEKGYEQYF. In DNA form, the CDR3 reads TGCGCCAGCAGTGAGTCCGAGGGGGAAAAGGGCTACGAGCAGTACTTC.

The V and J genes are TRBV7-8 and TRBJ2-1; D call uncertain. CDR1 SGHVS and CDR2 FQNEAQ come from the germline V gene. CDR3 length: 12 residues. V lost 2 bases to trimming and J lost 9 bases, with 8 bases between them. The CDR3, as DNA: TGTGCCAGCAGCTTATTATCCTCTGAGCAGTTCTTC. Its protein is CASSLLSSEQFF.

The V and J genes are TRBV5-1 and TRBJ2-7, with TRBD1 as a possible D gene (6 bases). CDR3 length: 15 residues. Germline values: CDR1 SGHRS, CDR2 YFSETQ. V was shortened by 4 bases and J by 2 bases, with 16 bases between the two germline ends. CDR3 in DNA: TGCGCCAGCAGCCCAGTTCAGGACAGTCCCTACGAGCAGTACTTC. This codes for CASSPVQDSPYEQYF. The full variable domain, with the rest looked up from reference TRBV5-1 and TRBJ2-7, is KAGVTQTPRYLIKTRGQQVTLSCSPISGHRSVSWYQQTPGQGLQFLFEYFSETQRNKGNFPGRFSGRQFSNSRSEMNVSTLELGDSALYLCASSPVQDSPYEQYFGPGTRLTVT.

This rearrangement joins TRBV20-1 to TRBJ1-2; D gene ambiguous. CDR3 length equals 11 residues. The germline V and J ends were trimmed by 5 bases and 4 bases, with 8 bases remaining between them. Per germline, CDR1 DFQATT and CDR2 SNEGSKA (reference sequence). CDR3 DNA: TGCAGTGCTGATTCTAGCTATGGCTACACCTTC. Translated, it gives CSADSSYGYTF.

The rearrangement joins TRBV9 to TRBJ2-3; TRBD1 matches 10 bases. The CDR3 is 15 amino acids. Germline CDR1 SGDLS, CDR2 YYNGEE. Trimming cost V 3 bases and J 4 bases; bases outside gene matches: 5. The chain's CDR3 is CASSEGQGIADTQYF. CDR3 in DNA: TGTGCCAGCAGCGAGGGACAGGGGATCGCAGATACGCAGTATTTT. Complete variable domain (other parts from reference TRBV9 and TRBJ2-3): DSGVTQTPKHLITATGQRVTLRCSPRSGDLSVYWYQQSLDQGLQFLIQYYNGEERAKGNILERFSAQQFPDLHSELNLSSLELGDSALYFCASSEGQGIADTQYFGPGTRLTVL.

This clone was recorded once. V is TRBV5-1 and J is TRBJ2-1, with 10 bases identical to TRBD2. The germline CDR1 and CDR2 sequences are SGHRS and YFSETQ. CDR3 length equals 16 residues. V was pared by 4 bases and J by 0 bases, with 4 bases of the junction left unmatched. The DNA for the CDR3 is TGCGCCAGCAGCAAAACTAGCGGGGTCTCCTACAATGAGCAGTTCTTC. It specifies CASSKTSGVSYNEQFF.

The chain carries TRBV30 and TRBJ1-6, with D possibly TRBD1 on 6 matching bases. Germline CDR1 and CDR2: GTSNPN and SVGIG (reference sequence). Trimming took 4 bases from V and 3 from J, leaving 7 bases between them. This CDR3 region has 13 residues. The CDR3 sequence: CAWKGGYNSPLHF. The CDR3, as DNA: TGTGCCTGGAAAGGGGGCTATAATTCACCCCTCCACTTT.

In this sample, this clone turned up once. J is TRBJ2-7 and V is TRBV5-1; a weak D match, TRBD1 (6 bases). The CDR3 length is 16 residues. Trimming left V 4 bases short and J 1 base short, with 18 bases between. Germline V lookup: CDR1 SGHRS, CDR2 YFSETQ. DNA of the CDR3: TGCGCCAGCAGCCGAGACAGGCAAGGGGAATCCTACGAGCAGTACTTC. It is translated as CASSRDRQGESYEQYF.

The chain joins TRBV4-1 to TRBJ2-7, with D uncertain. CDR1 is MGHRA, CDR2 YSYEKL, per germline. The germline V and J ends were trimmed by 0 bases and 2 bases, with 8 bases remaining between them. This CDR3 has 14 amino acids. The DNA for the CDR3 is TGCGCCAGCAGCCAAGATTCCAGTACCTACGAGCAGTACTTC. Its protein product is CASSQDSSTYEQYF.

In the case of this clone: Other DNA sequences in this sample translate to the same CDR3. The CDR3 protein is CASSQEAGTGELFF. The CDR3 DNA follows: TGCGCCAGCAGCCAAGAAGCGGGGACCGGGGAGCTGTTTTTT. This chain uses TRBV4-3 with TRBJ2-2, with TRBD2 identical over 7 bases. CDR3 length: 14 amino acids. Germline-derived CDR1 and CDR2 are LGHNA and YSLEER. With 0 bases clipped from V and 5 bases from J, the junction kept 0 bases outside the gene matches.

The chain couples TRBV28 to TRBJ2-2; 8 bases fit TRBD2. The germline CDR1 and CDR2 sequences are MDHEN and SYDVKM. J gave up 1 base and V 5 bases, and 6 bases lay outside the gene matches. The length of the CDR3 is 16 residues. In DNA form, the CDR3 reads TGTGCCAGCAGTCCCTCGGGGGGGTTGAACACCGGGGAGCTGTTTTTT. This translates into CASSPSGGLNTGELFF.

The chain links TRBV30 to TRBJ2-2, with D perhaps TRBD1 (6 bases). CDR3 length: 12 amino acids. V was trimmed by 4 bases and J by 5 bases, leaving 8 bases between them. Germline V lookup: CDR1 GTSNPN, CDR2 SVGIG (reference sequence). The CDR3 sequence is CAWNRVTGELFF. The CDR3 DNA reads TGTGCCTGGAACAGGGTGACCGGGGAGCTGTTTTTT.

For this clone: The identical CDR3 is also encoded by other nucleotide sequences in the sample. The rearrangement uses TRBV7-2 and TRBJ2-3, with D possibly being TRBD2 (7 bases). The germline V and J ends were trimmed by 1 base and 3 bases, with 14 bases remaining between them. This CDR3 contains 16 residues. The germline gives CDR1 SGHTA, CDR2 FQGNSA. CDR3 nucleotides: TGTGCCAGCAGCTTAGTAAGGGGGGGCGGAACAGATACGCAGTATTTT. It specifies CASSLVRGGGTDTQYF.

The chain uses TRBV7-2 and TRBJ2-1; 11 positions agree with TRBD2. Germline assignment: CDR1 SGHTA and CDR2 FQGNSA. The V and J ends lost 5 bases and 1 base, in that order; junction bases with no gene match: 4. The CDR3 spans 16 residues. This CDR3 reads CASSVRLAGSYNEQFF. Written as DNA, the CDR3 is TGTGCCAGCAGCGTAAGACTAGCGGGGTCCTACAATGAGCAGTTCTTC.

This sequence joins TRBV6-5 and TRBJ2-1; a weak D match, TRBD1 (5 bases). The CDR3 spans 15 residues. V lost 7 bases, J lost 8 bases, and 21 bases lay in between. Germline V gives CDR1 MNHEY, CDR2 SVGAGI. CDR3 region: CASKGWVERGDEQFF. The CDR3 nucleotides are TGTGCCAGCAAGGGTTGGGTAGAAAGGGGCGATGAGCAGTTCTTC.